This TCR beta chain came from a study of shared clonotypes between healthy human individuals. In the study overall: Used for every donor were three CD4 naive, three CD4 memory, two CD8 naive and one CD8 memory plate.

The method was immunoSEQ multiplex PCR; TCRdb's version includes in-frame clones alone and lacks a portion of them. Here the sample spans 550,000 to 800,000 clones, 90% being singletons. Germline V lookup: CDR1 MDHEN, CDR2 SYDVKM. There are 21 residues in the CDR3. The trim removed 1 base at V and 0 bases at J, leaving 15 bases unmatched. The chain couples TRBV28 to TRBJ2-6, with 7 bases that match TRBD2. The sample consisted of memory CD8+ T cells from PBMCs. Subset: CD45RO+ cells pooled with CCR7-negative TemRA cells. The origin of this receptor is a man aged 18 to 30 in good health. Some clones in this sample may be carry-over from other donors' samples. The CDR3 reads CASSLLLPIWGGNSGANVLTF. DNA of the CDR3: TGTGCCAGCAGTTTATTGTTACCGATATGGGGAGGGAACTCTGGGGCCAACGTCCTGACTTTC.